Following are 14 T cell receptor beta chains from one sample sequenced in a study of blood T cell repertoires in COVID-19. The repertoire was sequenced with immunoSEQ multiplex PCR; TCRdb's copy has only in-frame clones and lacks some. The repertoire holds 170,000 or so clones, 84% seen once, with about 14% in the top ten. Material for sequencing was peripheral blood. The source is a man aged 18 to 29 with active or convalescent COVID-19.

The chain combines TRBV2 with TRBJ2-3, with TRBD2 matching over 9 bases. The CDR3 runs to 16 residues. Germline loops: CDR1 SNHLY, CDR2 FYNNEI. With 3 bases clipped from V and 2 bases from J, the junction kept 6 bases outside the gene matches. The CDR3 spells CASSEGLAGTTDTQYF. The DNA of the CDR3 is TGTGCCAGCAGTGAGGGGCTAGCGGGGACCACAGATACGCAGTATTTT. The full variable domain, completed using reference TRBV2 and TRBJ2-3, is EPEVTQTPSHQVTQMGQEVILRCVPISNHLYFYWYRQILGQKVEFLVSFYNNEISEKSEIFDDQFSVERPDGSNFTLKIRSTKLEDSAMYFCASSEGLAGTTDTQYFGPGTRLTVL.

The chain links TRBV3-1 (or the pseudogene TRBV3-2) to TRBJ1-1; no clear D gene. The CDR3 has 13 residues. The germline V gene has CDR1 LGHDT and CDR2 YNNKEL (reference sequence). Trimming pared 6 bases from V and 0 bases from J, leaving 8 bases between. The CDR3 DNA reads as TGTGCCAGCAGGCCCAGGATGAACACTGAAGCTTTCTTT. Amino acids: CASRPRMNTEAFF.

The chain joins TRBV9 to TRBJ2-7; 11 bases line up with TRBD2. This CDR3 has 15 residues. Germline assignment: CDR1 SGDLS and CDR2 YYNGEE. The trim removed 4 bases at V and 3 bases at J, leaving 6 bases unmatched. The CDR3 nucleotides read TGTGCCAGCAGCAAGGGACTAGCGGAGCACTACGAGCAGTACTTC. Its protein product is CASSKGLAEHYEQYF. The whole variable domain, filled in from reference TRBV9 and TRBJ2-7, reads DSGVTQTPKHLITATGQRVTLRCSPRSGDLSVYWYQQSLDQGLQFLIQYYNGEERAKGNILERFSAQQFPDLHSELNLSSLELGDSALYFCASSKGLAEHYEQYFGPGTRLTVT.

This chain uses TRBV13 with TRBJ1-6; D remains unclear. This CDR3 comprises 14 residues. Trimming took off 5 bases at V and 8 bases at J, with 13 bases between the two ends. Germline CDR1 is PRHDT and CDR2 is FYEKMQ (reference sequence). This CDR3 is CASSLTGVHSPLHF. In DNA, the CDR3 is TGTGCCAGCAGCCTGACCGGGGTCCATTCACCCCTCCACTTT.

The gene calls are TRBV11-3 and TRBJ2-1; 14 bases fit TRBD2. The J segment lost 8 bases and the V segment lost 1 base, leaving 10 bases of the junction unmatched. The germline V gene encodes CDR1 SGHNT and CDR2 YENEEA. The CDR3 is 18 residues long. CDR3 protein: CASSLVGGLAGEMDEQFF. For the CDR3, the DNA is TGTGCCAGCAGCTTAGTGGGGGGACTAGCGGGAGAAATGGATGAGCAGTTCTTC.

This clone was counted once. This chain joins TRBV19 and TRBJ2-2; D is uncertain. This CDR3 comprises 14 residues. The V gene's germline CDR1 is LNHDA and CDR2 SQIVND (reference sequence). Trimming took off 4 bases at V and 3 bases at J, with 9 bases between the two ends. CDR3 DNA: TGTGCCAGTAGTACAGGCCCCTACACCGGGGAGCTGTTTTTT. It is translated as CASSTGPYTGELFF.

The chain recombines TRBV5-1 with TRBJ2-5, with D perhaps TRBD1 (6 bases). The CDR3 is made up of 12 amino acids. From germline, CDR1 is SGHRS and CDR2 YFSETQ. Trimming took 6 bases from V and 2 from J, leaving 8 bases between them. CDR3 bases: TGCGCCAGCACAGGGACACAAGAGACCCAGTACTTC. Protein sequence: CASTGTQETQYF. The full variable domain, with the rest looked up from reference TRBV5-1 and TRBJ2-5, is KAGVTQTPRYLIKTRGQQVTLSCSPISGHRSVSWYQQTPGQGLQFLFEYFSETQRNKGNFPGRFSGRQFSNSRSEMNVSTLELGDSALYLCASTGTQETQYFGPGTRLLVL.

The rearrangement links TRBV6-5 to TRBJ2-7; maybe TRBD2 (7 bases). The germline V gene has CDR1 MNHEY and CDR2 SVGAGI. This CDR3 is built from 15 residues. V lost 7 bases and J lost 3, with 19 bases in between. This CDR3 reads CASNTRGGRDYEQYF. As DNA, the CDR3 is TGTGCCAGCAACACAAGGGGGGGACGGGACTACGAGCAGTACTTC.

V is TRBV19 and J is TRBJ1-1; TRBD1 matches 10 bases. From germline, CDR1 is LNHDA and CDR2 SQIVND (reference sequence). V gave up 7 bases and J gave up 1 base; unmatched junction bases: 12. The CDR3 totals 17 residues. The CDR3 DNA reads as TGTGCCAGTACCCAGCGGACAGGGGGGTTGGCGAACACTGAAGCTTTCTTT. Translated: CASTQRTGGLANTEAFF.

This clone was seen once. V is TRBV19 and J is TRBJ2-7; TRBD1 matches at 9 bases. This CDR3 region has 13 residues. The trim removed 8 bases at V and 3 bases at J, leaving 5 bases unmatched. Per the germline V gene, CDR1 is LNHDA and CDR2 is SQIVND (reference sequence). CDR3 residues: CASAGTGSYEQYF. The CDR3 nucleotides read TGTGCCAGTGCCGGGACAGGGAGCTACGAGCAGTACTTC. Looking up the rest from reference TRBV19 and TRBJ2-7 gives the full variable domain: DGGITQSPKYLFRKEGQNVTLSCEQNLNHDAMYWYRQDPGQGLRLIYYSQIVNDFQKGDIAEGYSVSREKKESFPLTVTSAQKNPTAFYLCASAGTGSYEQYFGPGTRLTVT.

This chain uses TRBV14 with TRBJ1-5, with TRBD1 as a possible D gene (5 bases). Trimming removed 3 bases from V and 3 bases from J, with 9 bases in between. CDR3 length: 14 residues. Germline values: CDR1 SGHDN, CDR2 FVKESK. CDR3 loop: CASSQAGLNQPQHF. Here the CDR3 DNA reads TGTGCCAGCAGCCAGGCGGGGCTCAATCAGCCCCAGCATTTT.

This rearrangement joins TRBV2 to TRBJ2-1; the D is unclear. The CDR3 extends over 16 amino acids. The V end lost 4 bases, the J end lost 0 bases, and 13 bases lay between the germline ends. Germline V CDR1 and CDR2: SNHLY, FYNNEI. Here the CDR3 reads CASSGRVVSSYNEQFF. The CDR3 bases are TGTGCCAGCAGTGGCCGGGTGGTCAGCTCCTACAATGAGCAGTTCTTC.

This chain links TRBV10-3 with TRBJ1-5; the D gene is possibly TRBD1 (6 bases). Per the germline V gene, CDR1 is ENHRY and CDR2 is SYGVKD. Trimming removed 0 bases from V and 5 bases from J, with 17 bases in between. The CDR3 runs 17 residues. The CDR3 DNA reads as TGTGCCATCAGTGAGTCCATGTACAGGGAACATCATCAGCCCCAGCATTTT. It encodes CAISESMYREHHQPQHF.

V and J are TRBV7-6 and TRBJ2-1; 7 nucleotides line up with TRBD2. The CDR3 length is 14 residues. In germline, CDR1 is SGHVS, CDR2 FNYEAQ. V shed 2 bases and J 5 bases; nucleotides not matched to a gene: 3. This CDR3 reads CASSLTGGNNEQFF. The CDR3 nucleotides are TGTGCCAGCAGCTTAACGGGGGGAAACAATGAGCAGTTCTTC.